Given below is one T cell receptor beta chain in context. Its antigen is currently unknown. What was amplified from RNA transcripts were TCR beta CDR3 regions. First-round RT-PCR targeting the TCR CDR3 was performed with the HTBI primer set. TCRdb independently ran MiXCR on the multiplex PCR reads; one entry per CDR3 protein. The table shows hundreds of thousands of distinct CDR3 sequences, with just under 45% occurring only once. V lost 4 bases to trimming and J lost 1 base, with 7 bases between them. Germline CDR1 is LNHDA and CDR2 is SQIVND (reference sequence). The CDR3 consists of 13 residues. The data are from a study of T cells in Graves' hyperthyroidism and ophthalmopathy. The study's findings and limits: Appearing also in blood were most of the thyroid clonotypes expanded above 0.001.

Patients having uncontrolled infection, another autoimmune disease, pregnancy or lactation were not included. This receptor was identified in an adult man with Graves' disease, either hyperthyroidism or ophthalmopathy (not recorded which). Material for sequencing was peripheral blood or thyroid tissue (not recorded which). J is TRBJ1-1 and V is TRBV19; D gene uncertain. The CDR3 is CASSTEWNTEAFF. The CDR3 bases are TGTGCCAGTAGTACAGAATGGAACACTGAAGCTTTCTTT.